This entry lists 7 T cell receptor beta chains sequenced from one sample in a study of T-cell reconstitution after alpha-beta-depleted transplantation in children. Using unique molecular identifiers, the investigators prepared the TCRbeta library. TCRdb itself ran the PCR reads through MiXCR, one entry per CDR3 protein. This sample has roughly 610,000 distinct CDR3 sequences; about 10% occur once, and the top ten carry around 4%. This material consisted of PBMCs from the stem cell graft donor, taken from the stem cell graft. The receptor source for this set is a human donor who donated a stem cell graft to a child with acute myeloid leukemia.

The V and J genes are TRBV6-2 or TRBV6-3 and TRBJ2-1, with D perhaps being TRBD1 or TRBD2 (5 bases each). The CDR3 covers 12 residues. Germline values: CDR1 MNHEY, CDR2 SVGEGT. The V end lost 6 bases, the J end lost 11 bases, and 14 bases lay between the germline ends. DNA for the CDR3: TGTGCCAGCAGCTATTTAGGGACCCAGCAGTTCTTC. Translated: CASSYLGTQQFF.

This clonotype was detected only a few times. The rearrangement joins TRBV5-1 to TRBJ1-1; 8 bases map to TRBD1. V dropped 0 bases and J dropped 5; count of bases not matched to a gene: 3. CDR3 length: 14 amino acids. CDR1 SGHRS and CDR2 YFSETQ come from the germline V gene. This CDR3 is CASSLEYRGTEAFF. The CDR3 DNA reads TGCGCCAGCAGCTTGGAATACAGGGGGACTGAAGCTTTCTTT.

This clonotype was seen repeatedly, ten times or more. V gene TRBV24-1 combines with J gene TRBJ2-7; D call uncertain. The germline CDR1 and CDR2 sequences are KGHDR and SFDVKD. The CDR3 contains 11 residues. V lost 9 bases, J lost 3 bases, and 8 bases lay in between. CDR3 in DNA: TGTGCCACCGAACGAAACTACGAGCAGTACTTC. It translates to CATERNYEQYF.

The chain uses TRBV28 and TRBJ1-4; D is unclear. This CDR3 comprises 11 residues. The germline V and J ends were trimmed by 6 bases and 7 bases, with 6 bases remaining between them. CDR1 MDHEN and CDR2 SYDVKM come from the germline V gene. The CDR3 DNA follows: TGTGCCAGCAGCGAAGCTGAAAAACTGTTTTTT. As protein: CASSEAEKLFF.

The chain carries TRBV11-1 and TRBJ1-6; the D gene is possibly TRBD1 (5 bases). CDR1 and CDR2 from the germline V gene are SGHAT and FQDESV (reference sequence). V lost 4 bases and J lost 0, with 13 bases in between. The CDR3 sequence is 17 residues long. Here the CDR3 reads CASSSGTPSSYNSPLHF. In DNA form, the CDR3 reads TGTGCCAGCAGCTCCGGGACGCCTAGCTCCTATAATTCACCCCTCCACTTT.

This clonotype showed up just a few times. The chain carries TRBV20-1 and TRBJ2-7; TRBD1 might be the D (5 bases). The V end lost 5 bases, the J end lost 3 bases, and 20 bases lay between the germline ends. This CDR3 has 15 residues. CDR1 is DFQATT and CDR2 is SNEGSKA in the germline V gene (reference sequence). CDR3 nucleotides: TGCAGTGCTTCCACCGACAGTCTTGGGGTCTACGAGCAGTACTTC. Protein product: CSASTDSLGVYEQYF.

The rearrangement uses TRBV12-3 or TRBV12-4 and TRBJ2-2; D gene uncertain. The CDR3 runs 15 residues. V was clipped by 4 bases and J by 3 bases, with 12 bases between them. CDR3 in amino acids: CASSSQTAYTGELFF. DNA of the CDR3: TGTGCCAGCAGTTCCCAGACCGCTTACACCGGGGAGCTGTTTTTT.